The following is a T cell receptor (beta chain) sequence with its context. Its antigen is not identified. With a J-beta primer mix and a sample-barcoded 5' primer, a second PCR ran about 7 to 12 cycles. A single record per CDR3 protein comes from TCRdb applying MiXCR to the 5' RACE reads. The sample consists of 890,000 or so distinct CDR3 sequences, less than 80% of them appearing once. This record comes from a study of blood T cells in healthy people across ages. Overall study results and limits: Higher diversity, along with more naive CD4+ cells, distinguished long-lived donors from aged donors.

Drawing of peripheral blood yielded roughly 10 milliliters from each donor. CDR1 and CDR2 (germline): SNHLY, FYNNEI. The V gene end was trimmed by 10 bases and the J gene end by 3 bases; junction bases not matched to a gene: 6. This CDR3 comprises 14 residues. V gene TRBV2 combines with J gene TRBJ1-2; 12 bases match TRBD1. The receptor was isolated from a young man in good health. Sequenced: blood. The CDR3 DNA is TGTGCCACCACGGGACAGGGGGCAGACTATGGCTACACCTTC. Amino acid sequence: CATTGQGADYGYTF.